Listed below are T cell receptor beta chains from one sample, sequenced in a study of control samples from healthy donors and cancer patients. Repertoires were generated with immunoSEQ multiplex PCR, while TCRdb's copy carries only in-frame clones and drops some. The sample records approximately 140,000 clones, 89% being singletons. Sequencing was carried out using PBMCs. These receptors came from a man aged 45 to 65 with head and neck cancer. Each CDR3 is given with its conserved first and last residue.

CASSLDGGQWDGYTF,TRBV5-4
CASGLGAGGDNEQFF,TRBV10-2
CASTRDSSYEQYF,TRBV2
CASSTPSREFPYEQYF,TRBV19
CASGGQNTGELFF,TRBV12-3/TRBV12-4
CASRNPWAVLNEKLFF,TRBV2
CASSQQGWGETQYF,TRBV3-1/TRBV3-2
CASSSTYRAEEQYF,TRBV7-9
CASSYSSIGGNEQFF,TRBV6-5
CASSPRRGEKLFF,TRBV14
CASSIGTGPSTNGYTF,TRBV19
CASRAGSSSGNTIYF,TRBV19
CSVEETARGTEAFF,TRBV29-1
CASSQSGGRTLGPTDTQYF,TRBV14
CASRESGRSTEAFF,TRBV6-5
CASSLGGVGNEQFF,TRBV27
CASSLSGTPGNTIYF,TRBV27
CASSVGVAGGRGDTQYF,TRBV9
CASSDRKETQYF,TRBV2
CASSEGHSVEQYF,TRBV6-1
CATSGLAGGYEQFF,TRBV24-1
CASSSGQGNSPLHF,TRBV5-1
CASSFVVRNTGELFF,TRBV5-1